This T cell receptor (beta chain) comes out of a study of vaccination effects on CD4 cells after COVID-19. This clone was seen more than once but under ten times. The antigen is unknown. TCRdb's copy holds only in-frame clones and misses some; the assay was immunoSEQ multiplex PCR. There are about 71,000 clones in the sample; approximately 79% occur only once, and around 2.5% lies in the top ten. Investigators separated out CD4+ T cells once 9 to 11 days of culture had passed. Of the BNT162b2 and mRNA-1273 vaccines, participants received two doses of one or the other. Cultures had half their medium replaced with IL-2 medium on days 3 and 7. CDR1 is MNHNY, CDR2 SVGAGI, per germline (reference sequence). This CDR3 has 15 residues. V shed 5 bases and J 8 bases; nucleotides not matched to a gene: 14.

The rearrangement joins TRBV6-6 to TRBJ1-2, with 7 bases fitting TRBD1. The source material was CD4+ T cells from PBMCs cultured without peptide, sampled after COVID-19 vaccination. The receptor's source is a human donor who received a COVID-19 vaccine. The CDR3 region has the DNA TGTGCCAGCAGTGACAGGCGATCAGGGGGAGGGGGCTACACCTTC. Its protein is CASSDRRSGGGGYTF.